This T cell receptor beta chain was documented in a study of shared clonotypes between healthy human individuals. Data came from immunoSEQ multiplex PCR; TCRdb stores just in-frame clones and leaves some out. The sample has about 2 million clones, less than 95% seen once. Study-level results: Rarefaction exposed incomplete sorted-subset sequencing despite large depth.

Only CD45RO-negative cells positively selected for CCR7 counted as naive CD8 cells, so terminally differentiated effector memory CD45RA+ cells were excluded. Concerning this clone itself: The antigen remains unidentified.

Sequenced input: naive CD8+ T cells sorted from blood. This clonotype was sampled from a man between 18 and 29 years old in good health.

The CDR3: CASSLSLWAGFTDTQYF. CDR3 DNA sequence: TGTGCCAGCAGTTTATCCCTATGGGCGGGGTTTACAGATACGCAGTATTTT. V usage is TRBV27 and J usage is TRBJ2-3, with D possibly TRBD2 on 6 matching bases. V lost 0 bases and J 3 bases, leaving 16 bases between the germline ends. The CDR3 covers 17 residues. Germline V CDR1 and CDR2: MNHEY, SMNVEV (reference sequence).